This T cell receptor beta chain emerged from a study of blood T cell repertoires in COVID-19. The repertoire was sequenced with immunoSEQ multiplex PCR; TCRdb's copy has only in-frame clones and lacks some. The sample includes approximately 150,000 clones, about 83% of them seen just once. The CDR3 loop spans 14 amino acids. V was trimmed by 4 bases and J by 1 base, leaving 13 bases between them. Germline loops: CDR1 SQVTM, CDR2 ANQGSEA. Sequenced: PBMCs or T cells enriched from blood (not recorded which). The sequence was collected from a woman in her 50s with acute COVID-19. This rearrangement joins TRBV29-1 to TRBJ1-1; D may be TRBD1 (6 bases). As DNA, the CDR3 is TGCAGCGTTGGCCCTACAGGGACGAACACTGAAGCTTTCTTT. It is translated as CSVGPTGTNTEAFF.